This TCR beta chain emerged from a study of blood T cell repertoires in COVID-19. At the level of the study: The analysed material was cDNA or gDNA that came from T cells, B-cell-depleted T cells, or PBMCs.

The CDR3 consists of 17 residues. The V and J ends lost 4 bases and 5 bases, in that order; junction bases with no gene match: 14. Germline-derived CDR1 and CDR2 are SGDLS and YYNGEE. TCRdb's table, derived via immunoSEQ multiplex PCR, lists solely in-frame clones and lacks some. The repertoire holds a few hundred thousand clones, with roughly 90% as singletons. The sequenced sample was peripheral blood. J is TRBJ2-5 and V is TRBV9, with 10 bases aligning to TRBD1. This TCR came from a woman in her thirties or forties who had recovered from COVID-19. CDR3 coding DNA: TGTGCCAGCAGCAAGACAGGGGGCGCGGGTAATTCTGAGACCCAGTACTTC. Its translation: CASSKTGGAGNSETQYF.